The text below deals with one TCR beta chain. This clonotype was recorded at least ten times. Which antigen it targets is not known. No base qualities exist here, and no much larger clone lies one base off it. TCR beta VDJ combination and CDR3 sequence profiling used genomic DNA as the template. An Illumina HiSeq 2000 was the platform used for TCR repertoire sequencing. The source study handled its data this way. TRBV/TRBJ rearrangement plots, CDR3 size and DJ length profiles, and Simpson's diversity index were used to evaluate the repertoires. The immunodominant clone was defined as the most abundant DNA sequence in deep sequencing data. CDR3 amino acid sequences were checked for sharing across subjects and were also compared against the VDJdb database and published repertoires. TCRdb trimmed public reads at Q25 via fastp, called clones via MiXCR and kept in-frame beta chains. Here each entry gathers all rows of one CDR3 protein and keeps the most common genes and DNA. These V and J calls originate from TCRdb's pipeline instead of the authors' own analysis. A total of 60,000 or so distinct CDR3 sequences appear in this sample, roughly 54% of them only once. Clones ranked in the top ten supply about 2.5% of the sample.

This entry belongs to a study of CD8+CD57+ T cells in acquired aplastic anemia (dated by TCRdb to the late 2010s). Notes on the research overall: Extracted DNA from sorted CD4+ and CD8+ cells averaged around 3.5 ug, ranging from about 0.18 to 27.4 ug. Healthy donor samples averaged roughly 9.8 million reads for CD4+ and fewer than 12 million for CD8+ cells.

The study deep-sequenced TCR repertoires of sorted CD4+ and CD8+ blood T cells from severe aplastic anemia patients and healthy subjects. Ficoll-Paque density gradient centrifugation was used to isolate peripheral blood mononuclear cells. CD4+ and CD8+ T cells were sorted by FACS or magnetic beads before DNA extraction. Broader findings and caveats from the paper: Over 25 CD8+ CDR3 sequences were found in both patients and controls but appeared to be highly expressed in patients and within the immunodominant clones of the patients. Between patients and healthy controls, no significant difference in CD8+ Simpson's diversity was found (P=0.060).

V was cut back by 6 bases and J by 4 bases, leaving a gap of 12 bases between them. The CDR3 spans 13 residues, from the cysteine through the phenylalanine. The entry retains the CDR3 DNA only, 39 bases that are in frame from base 1. CDR1 and CDR2, looked up from the germline V gene, are MNHNS and SASEGT. This chain is built from TRBV6-1 and TRBJ1-2, with the D segment identity uncertain. The sequencing input was sorted CD4+, CD8+, or CD8+CD57+ T cells (not recorded which) from PBMCs. The TCR sequence derives from a human donor in good health, serving as a control. The DNA sequence is given as TGTGCCAGCAGAAGGACGGAGGTCTATGGCTACACCTTC. Its protein reads: CASRRTEVYGYTF.